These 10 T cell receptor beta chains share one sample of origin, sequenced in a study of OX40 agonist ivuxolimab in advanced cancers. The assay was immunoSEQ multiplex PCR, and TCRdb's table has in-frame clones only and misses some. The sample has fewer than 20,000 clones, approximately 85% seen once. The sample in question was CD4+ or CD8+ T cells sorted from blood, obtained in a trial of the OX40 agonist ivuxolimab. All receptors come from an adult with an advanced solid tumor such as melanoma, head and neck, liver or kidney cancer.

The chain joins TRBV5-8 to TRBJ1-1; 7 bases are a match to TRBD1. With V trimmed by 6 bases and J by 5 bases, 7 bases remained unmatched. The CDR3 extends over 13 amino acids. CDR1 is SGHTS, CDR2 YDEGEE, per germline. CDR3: CASNAGGETEAFF. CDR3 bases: TGTGCCAGCAACGCAGGGGGGGAGACTGAAGCTTTCTTT. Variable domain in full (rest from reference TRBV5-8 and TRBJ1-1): EAGVTQSPTHLIKTRGQQATLRCSPISGHTSVYWYQQALGLGLQFLLWYDEGEERNRGNFPPRFSGRQFPNYSSELNVNALELEDSALYLCASNAGGETEAFFGQGTRLTVV.

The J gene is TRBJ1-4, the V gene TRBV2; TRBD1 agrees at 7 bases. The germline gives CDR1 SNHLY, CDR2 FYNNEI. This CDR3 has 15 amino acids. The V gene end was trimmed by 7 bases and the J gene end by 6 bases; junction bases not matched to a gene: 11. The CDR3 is CASIGFNRGYEKLFF. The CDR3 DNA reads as TGTGCCAGCATCGGTTTCAACAGGGGATATGAAAAACTGTTTTTT.

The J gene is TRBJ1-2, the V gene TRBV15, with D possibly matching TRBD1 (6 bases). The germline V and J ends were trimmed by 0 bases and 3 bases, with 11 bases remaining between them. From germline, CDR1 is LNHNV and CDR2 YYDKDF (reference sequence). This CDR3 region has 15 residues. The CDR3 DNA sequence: TGTGCCACCAGCAGAGAGGGGGCTCGGGACTATGGCTACACCTTC. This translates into CATSREGARDYGYTF.

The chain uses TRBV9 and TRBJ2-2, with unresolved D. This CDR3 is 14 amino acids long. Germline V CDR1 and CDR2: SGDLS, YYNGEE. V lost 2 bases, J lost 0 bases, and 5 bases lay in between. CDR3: CASSVGPNTGELFF. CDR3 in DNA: TGTGCCAGCAGCGTCGGACCGAACACCGGGGAGCTGTTTTTT.

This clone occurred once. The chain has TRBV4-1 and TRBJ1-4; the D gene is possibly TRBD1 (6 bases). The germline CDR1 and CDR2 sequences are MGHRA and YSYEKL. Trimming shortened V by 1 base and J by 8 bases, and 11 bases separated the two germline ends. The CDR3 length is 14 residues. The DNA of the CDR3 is TGCGCCAGCAGCCAAGGGAGGGGGGACGAAAAACTGTTTTTT. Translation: CASSQGRGDEKLFF.

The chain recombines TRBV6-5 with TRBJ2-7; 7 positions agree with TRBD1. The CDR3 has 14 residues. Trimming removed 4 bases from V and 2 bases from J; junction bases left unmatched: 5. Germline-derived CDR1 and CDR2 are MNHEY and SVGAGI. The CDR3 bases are TGTGCCAGCAGTTTGGGGACAGCGACCTACGAGCAGTACTTC. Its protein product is CASSLGTATYEQYF.

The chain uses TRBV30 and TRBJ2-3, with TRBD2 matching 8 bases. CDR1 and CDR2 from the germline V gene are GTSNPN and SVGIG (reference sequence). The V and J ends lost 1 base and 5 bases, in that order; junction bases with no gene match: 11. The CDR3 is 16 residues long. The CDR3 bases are TGTGCCTGGAGTGAGGAGGGACTAGGGCCGGGAGATACGCAGTATTTT. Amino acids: CAWSEEGLGPGDTQYF.

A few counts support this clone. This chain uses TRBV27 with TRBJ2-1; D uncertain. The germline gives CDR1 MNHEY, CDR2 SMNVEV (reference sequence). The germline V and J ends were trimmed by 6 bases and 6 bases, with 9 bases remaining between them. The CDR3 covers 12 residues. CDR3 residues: CASSGTSNEQFF. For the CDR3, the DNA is TGTGCCAGCAGCGGAACGAGCAATGAGCAGTTCTTC.

The CDR3 here is CASSPLAGRVGEQFF. The CDR3 DNA sequence: TGTGCCAGCTCCCCGCTAGCGGGAAGAGTAGGTGAGCAGTTCTTC. The chain links TRBV28 to TRBJ2-1; 9 bases are a match to TRBD2. CDR1 is MDHEN and CDR2 is SYDVKM in the germline V gene. Germline trimming cut 8 bases from V and 9 bases from J; bases unmatched to any gene: 14. The CDR3 is 15 amino acids.

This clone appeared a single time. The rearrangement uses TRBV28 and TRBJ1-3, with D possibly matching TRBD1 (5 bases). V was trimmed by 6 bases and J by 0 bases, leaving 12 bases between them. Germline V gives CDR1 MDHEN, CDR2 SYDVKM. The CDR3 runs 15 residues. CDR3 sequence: CASSPGISSGNTIYF. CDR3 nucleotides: TGTGCCAGCAGCCCAGGGATTAGCTCTGGAAACACCATATATTTT.